The 7 T cell receptor beta chains presented below share a single source sample, sequenced in a study of CD8+ T cells in alopecia areata. cDNA serving as the sequencing template came from extracted, reverse transcribed RNA. Generated by immunoSEQ multiplex PCR, the TCRdb table keeps only in-frame clones and is missing some. The table records around 190,000 clones, around three fifths of them present only once. Sample: CD8+ T cells sorted from blood. Source of these receptors: a human donor in good health.

Concerning this clone itself: The junction and the germline gene differ at one end; a read error may be behind it. The V gene is TRBV20-1, the J gene TRBJ1-2, with D unresolved. The CDR3 consists of 9 residues. CDR1 is DFQATT, CDR2 SNEGSKA, per germline (reference sequence). The CDR3 DNA follows: TGCAGTGCTAGGGCCTGGGAGAGCTTC. Amino acids: CSARAWESF.

This sequence joins TRBV7-8 and TRBJ1-1; D is uncertain. Germline CDR1 and CDR2: SGHVS and FQNEAQ. V dropped 2 bases and J dropped 1 base, with 14 bases sitting between them. This CDR3 has 16 amino acids. CDR3 residues: CASSLNPPGRNTEAFF. The CDR3 DNA sequence: TGTGCCAGCAGCTTAAACCCCCCGGGAAGGAACACTGAAGCTTTCTTT.

In this sample, this clone turned up once. V and J are TRBV2 and TRBJ1-1; D gene unclear. The germline gives CDR1 SNHLY, CDR2 FYNNEI. V gave up 5 bases and J gave up 1 base, with 8 bases separating them. This CDR3 spans 13 amino acids. CDR3 sequence: CASSQDGNTEAFF. Here the CDR3 DNA reads TGTGCCAGCAGTCAAGACGGGAACACTGAAGCTTTCTTT.

The chain couples TRBV15 to TRBJ1-6; tentative D call: TRBD1 (6 bases). The CDR3 contains 15 residues. The V end lost 5 bases, the J end lost 8 bases, and 16 bases lay between the germline ends. CDR1 and CDR2 from the germline V gene are LNHNV and YYDKDF (reference sequence). Here the CDR3 reads CATSRGATTDSPLHF. CDR3 nucleotide sequence: TGTGCCACCAGCCGGGGGGCTACGACGGATTCACCCCTCCACTTT.

This clone turned up a few times. The genes are TRBV4-2 and TRBJ1-1; no clear D gene. With 1 base removed from V and 6 bases from J, the gap between germline ends came to 12 bases. CDR3 length: 14 residues. CDR1 and CDR2 from the germline V gene are LGHNA and YNFKEQ. The CDR3 DNA sequence: TGTGCCAGCAGCCAAGTTTCAGGCAAACCTGAAGCTTTCTTT. Amino acids: CASSQVSGKPEAFF.

Here the CDR3 reads CASRAGEGYEQYF. The DNA of the CDR3 is TGTGCCAGCCGGGCAGGGGAGGGATACGAGCAGTACTTC. The gene calls are TRBV5-4 and TRBJ2-7, with a weak D call TRBD2 (7 bases). The CDR3 consists of 13 residues. Per the germline V gene, CDR1 is SGHNT and CDR2 is YYREEE (reference sequence). V was pared by 7 bases and J by 4 bases, with 15 bases between.

V is TRBV15 and J is TRBJ2-1; 7 bases agree with TRBD1. From germline, CDR1 is LNHNV and CDR2 YYDKDF (reference sequence). The CDR3 covers 14 residues. V was clipped by 7 bases and J by 8 bases; unmatched bases: 11. DNA of the CDR3: TGTGCCACCACCGAACAGGGGATAGGCCATGAGCAGTTCTTC. It translates to CATTEQGIGHEQFF.